This T cell receptor (beta chain) was recorded in a study of monozygotic twins with inflammatory bowel disease. Study-level points and caveats: IBD patients shared fewer clonotypes with other individuals than healthy twins, especially patients with disease activity signs.

On this clonotype itself: Its antigen remains unknown.

TCRdb reprocessed the 5' RACE reads, keeping one entry per CDR3 protein, no DNA. Its table records over 200,000 distinct CDR3 sequences. Germline assignment: CDR1 SGHRS and CDR2 YFSETQ. This CDR3 comprises 17 residues. The clonotype comes from a human donor with ulcerative colitis or Crohn's disease, or a healthy co-twin of an affected twin (not recorded which). The chain combines TRBV5-1 with TRBJ2-2; TCRdb reports TRBD2, a call that lacks DNA to check it against. The sequencing input was blood. The CDR3 loop is CASTSGRTPDPTGELFF.